One and the same sample provided the 23 T cell receptor beta chains below, sequenced in a study of T cell changes during pregnancy in multiple sclerosis. Sequencing used immunoSEQ multiplex PCR; TCRdb keeps in-frame clones, though not all of them. The table has 20,000 to 25,000 clones, roughly 90% seen once; the top ten hold roughly 5.5%. Sequencing used CD8+ T cells from peripheral blood mononuclear cells, obtained in the second trimester of pregnancy. These receptors were collected from a female donor in good health, enrolled as a control in a pregnancy study.

The genes are TRBV6-4 and TRBJ2-6; a weak D match, TRBD2 (5 bases). Trimming left V 0 bases short and J 0 bases short, with 21 bases between. CDR3 length equals 21 residues. Germline V gives CDR1 MRHNA, CDR2 SNTAGT. CDR3 DNA sequence: TGTGCCAGCAGTGACTCGAAGGCAATTGGGCGGGTGCGCTCTGGGGCCAACGTCCTGACTTTC. Its protein is CASSDSKAIGRVRSGANVLTF.

The chain employs TRBV4-1 and TRBJ1-5, with a weak D call TRBD1 (6 bases). This CDR3 is 15 amino acids long. Trimming cost V 0 bases and J 3 bases, with 9 bases left between them. The germline CDR1 and CDR2 sequences are MGHRA and YSYEKL. CDR3 nucleotide sequence: TGCGCCAGCAGCCAAGAAGGGGGTACCAATCAGCCCCAGCATTTT. It is translated as CASSQEGGTNQPQHF.

This chain joins TRBV4-1 and TRBJ1-1; D possibly corresponds to TRBD1 (6 bases). The CDR3 covers 14 residues. Trimming left V 1 base short and J 7 bases short, with 13 bases between. Germline loops: CDR1 MGHRA, CDR2 YSYEKL. CDR3 nucleotide sequence: TGCGCCAGCAGCCAAGTCCGGACAGCCCATGAAGCTTTCTTT. The encoded protein is CASSQVRTAHEAFF.

The CDR3 spells CASKQGPTNNEQFF. The CDR3 nucleotides read TGTGCCAGTAAGCAGGGCCCCACTAACAATGAGCAGTTCTTC. This chain links TRBV19 with TRBJ2-1, with a possible D match to TRBD1 (5 bases). Germline-derived CDR1 and CDR2 are LNHDA and SQIVND (reference sequence). The CDR3 contains 14 residues. Trimming stripped 7 bases from V and 5 bases from J, with 15 bases between.

The chain is built from TRBV30 and TRBJ2-3; 9 nucleotides align to TRBD1. V shed 2 bases, J shed 2 bases, and the junction held 5 bases outside the gene matches. Germline V CDR1 and CDR2: GTSNPN, SVGIG (reference sequence). This CDR3 is 15 amino acids long. CDR3 protein: CAWSTGTGHTDTQYF. CDR3 sequence (DNA): TGTGCCTGGAGTACCGGGACAGGGCACACAGATACGCAGTATTTT.

The V call is TRBV10-3, the J call TRBJ2-7, with D tentatively TRBD2 (6 bases). The CDR3 covers 12 residues. CDR1 and CDR2 from the germline V gene are ENHRY and SYGVKD. The germline V and J ends were trimmed by 9 bases and 3 bases, with 12 bases remaining between them. The CDR3 region is CAMSTGDYEQYF. DNA of the CDR3: TGTGCCATGTCAACGGGGGACTACGAGCAGTACTTC.

J is TRBJ2-7 and V is TRBV4-1; tentative D call: TRBD1 (5 bases). The V and J ends lost 0 bases and 3 bases respectively, with 12 bases between them. CDR3 length: 15 amino acids. Germline CDR1 and CDR2: MGHRA and YSYEKL. The CDR3 nucleotides read TGCGCCAGCAGCCAAGAAGCTGGACACCTCTACGAGCAGTACTTC. Its protein product is CASSQEAGHLYEQYF.

The J gene is TRBJ1-4, the V gene TRBV6-1, with D possibly being TRBD1 (5 bases). V lost 7 bases and J lost 3, with 12 bases in between. Germline CDR1 and CDR2: MNHNS and SASEGT. This CDR3 spans 14 amino acids. CDR3 region: CASMQGLANEKLFF. The CDR3 nucleotides are TGTGCCAGCATGCAGGGTCTTGCTAATGAAAAACTGTTTTTT.

This sequence joins TRBV28 and TRBJ2-1; 7 nucleotides align to TRBD2. The germline V gene encodes CDR1 MDHEN and CDR2 SYDVKM. Germline trimming cut 5 bases from V and 7 bases from J; bases unmatched to any gene: 8. The CDR3 contains 14 residues. The CDR3 bases are TGTGCCAGCAGTCGCGCAGACGGGAGGAATGAGCAGTTCTTC. It is translated as CASSRADGRNEQFF.

This clone was observed a single time. J is TRBJ2-1 and V is TRBV5-1; possibly TRBD1 for D (6 bases). Germline values: CDR1 SGHRS, CDR2 YFSETQ. V dropped 0 bases and J dropped 7 bases, with 11 bases sitting between them. The CDR3 runs 14 residues. In nucleotides, the CDR3 is TGCGCCAGCAGCTTGGTCTCAGGGGCGAATGAGCAGTTCTTC. It encodes CASSLVSGANEQFF.

The V and J genes are TRBV13 and TRBJ2-3; 8 bases fit TRBD1. The germline gives CDR1 PRHDT, CDR2 FYEKMQ (reference sequence). This CDR3 has 13 amino acids. J was trimmed by 7 bases and V by 3 bases; bases with no gene match: 3. The CDR3: CASSLDRVNTQYF. CDR3 DNA: TGTGCCAGCAGCTTGGACAGGGTAAATACGCAGTATTTT.

V is TRBV9 and J is TRBJ2-3; D not certain. This CDR3 spans 15 amino acids. CDR1 is SGDLS and CDR2 is YYNGEE in the germline V gene. V lost 0 bases and J 0 bases, leaving 8 bases between the germline ends. CDR3 in amino acids: CASSVVPSSTDTQYF. In DNA form, the CDR3 reads TGTGCCAGCAGCGTAGTCCCCTCTAGCACAGATACGCAGTATTTT.

The chain carries TRBV19 and TRBJ2-7; 7 bases map to TRBD1. Trimming took 10 bases from V and 7 from J; bases not matched to a gene: 10. The CDR3 spans 12 residues. Germline V CDR1 and CDR2: LNHDA, SQIVND (reference sequence). In DNA, the CDR3 is TGTGCCACCTCCGGGACAGAGGTAGAGCAGTACTTC. As protein: CATSGTEVEQYF. Combining the CDR3 with reference TRBV19 and TRBJ2-7 gives the whole variable domain DGGITQSPKYLFRKEGQNVTLSCEQNLNHDAMYWYRQDPGQGLRLIYYSQIVNDFQKGDIAEGYSVSREKKESFPLTVTSAQKNPTAFYLCATSGTEVEQYFGPGTRLTVT.

The rearrangement links TRBV11-2 to TRBJ2-1, with a possible D match to TRBD2 (7 bases). Germline CDR1 reads SGHAT; CDR2 reads FQNNGV. V gave up 1 base and J gave up 7 bases, with 11 bases separating them. This CDR3 has 14 amino acids. The CDR3 here is CASSLGRGGNEQFF. The CDR3 DNA is TGTGCCAGCAGCTTAGGAAGGGGGGGGAATGAGCAGTTCTTC.

This clone has just one count. V usage is TRBV11-1 and J usage is TRBJ2-1, with 7 bases aligning to TRBD1. Germline loops: CDR1 SGHAT, CDR2 FQDESV (reference sequence). CDR3 size: 12 residues. V lost 3 bases and J lost 13; bases outside the gene matches: 6. The CDR3 coding sequence is TGTGCCAGCAGCTTCACAGGGGAGCCACAGTTCTTC. Its translation: CASSFTGEPQFF. Full variable domain (missing parts from reference TRBV11-1 and TRBJ2-1): EAEVAQSPRYKITEKSQAVAFWCDPISGHATLYWYRQILGQGPELLVQFQDESVVDDSQLPKDRFSAERLKGVDSTLKIQPAELGDSAMYLCASSFTGEPQFFGPGTRLTVL.

The chain links TRBV28 to TRBJ2-6; no reliable D call. Trimming pared 4 bases from V and 0 bases from J, leaving 7 bases between. The CDR3 sequence is 15 residues long. In germline, CDR1 is MDHEN, CDR2 SYDVKM. CDR3 protein: CASSSVRSGANVLTF. CDR3 coding DNA: TGTGCCAGCAGTTCCGTCCGCTCTGGGGCCAACGTCCTGACTTTC.

The chain employs TRBV2 and TRBJ2-5; TRBD1 might be the D (6 bases). CDR3 length: 16 residues. Germline CDR1 reads SNHLY; CDR2 reads FYNNEI. The V end lost 4 bases, the J end lost 1 base, and 16 bases lay between the germline ends. This CDR3 reads CASSVSQRDTQETQYF. The CDR3 nucleotides read TGTGCCAGCAGTGTCTCCCAACGGGACACCCAAGAGACCCAGTACTTC.

This chain connects TRBV12-5 to TRBJ2-3; D is unclear. There are 14 residues in the CDR3. Germline V gives CDR1 LGHNT, CDR2 FRNRAP. Trimming cost V 2 bases and J 6 bases, with 12 bases left between them. CDR3 in DNA: TGTGCTAGTGGTTTGTTCTTGGCCCCGGATACGCAGTATTTT. Translation gives CASGLFLAPDTQYF.

This clone was recorded once. The chain recombines TRBV9 with TRBJ2-7; 12 nucleotides align to TRBD1. V was pared by 4 bases and J by 7 bases, with 6 bases of the junction left unmatched. There are 14 residues in the CDR3. In germline, CDR1 is SGDLS, CDR2 YYNGEE. CDR3 residues: CASSPGQGAREQYF. For the CDR3, the DNA is TGTGCCAGCAGCCCGGGACAGGGGGCTAGGGAGCAGTACTTC.

CDR3 nucleotides: TGTGCCAGCAGCTTAGATTCTGTAGGGGGCGGGCGGACTGAAGCTTTCTTT. It specifies CASSLDSVGGGRTEAFF. The chain employs TRBV11-2 and TRBJ1-1; 7 nucleotides agree with TRBD1. Germline V gene lookup returns CDR1 SGHAT and CDR2 FQNNGV. The J segment lost 5 bases and the V segment lost 0 bases, leaving 12 bases of the junction unmatched. The CDR3 extends over 17 amino acids.

This sequence joins TRBV9 and TRBJ1-1; 8 nucleotides align to TRBD1. The V segment lost 3 bases and the J segment 1 base; nucleotides outside the gene matches: 5. This CDR3 spans 15 amino acids. Germline CDR1 and CDR2: SGDLS and YYNGEE. The CDR3 region is CASSDIQGGNTEAFF. CDR3 bases: TGTGCCAGCAGCGATATACAGGGGGGGAACACTGAAGCTTTCTTT.

The gene calls are TRBV7-8 and TRBJ1-1, with D perhaps TRBD1 (6 bases). The V end was cut by 5 bases, the J end by 6 bases, with 22 bases between. CDR1 and CDR2 (germline): SGHVS, FQNEAQ. This CDR3 has 16 residues. The CDR3 nucleotides are TGTGCCAGCAGCGCCCGAAAGGGGGACGGTACACCTGAAGCTTTCTTT. This encodes CASSARKGDGTPEAFF.

About this clone: At the DNA level, this CDR3 is encoded by other sequences in the same sample as well. The chain employs TRBV27 and TRBJ2-7; unclear D gene. The CDR3 runs to 12 residues. V lost 5 bases to trimming and J lost 4 bases, with 9 bases between them. Germline V gene lookup returns CDR1 MNHEY and CDR2 SMNVEV (reference sequence). The CDR3 nucleotides read TGTGCCAGCAGTCCTTCCGGGTACGAGCAGTACTTC. This gives the protein CASSPSGYEQYF.